The clone carrying this T cell receptor beta chain was found a few times. What it recognizes is unknown. Per the germline V gene, CDR1 is LGHNA and CDR2 is YNFKEQ. Trimming removed 2 bases at V and 4 bases at J, with 9 bases between. There are 13 residues in the CDR3. One entry per CDR3 protein results from TCRdb running MiXCR on the 5' RACE reads. The data hold 650,000 to 800,000 distinct CDR3 sequences, with under 20% observed a single time. The data derive from a study of CD8 T cells in ankylosing spondylitis. Study-wide results and caveats: Some motif variants were previously reported in reactive arthritis synovial fluid and blood. A TCR beta motif of 7 to 9 highly homologous variants seemed to mark ankylosing spondylitis blood.

This rearrangement joins TRBV4-2 to TRBJ2-7, with D possibly matching TRBD1 (5 bases). The clonotype was recovered from a male donor with ankylosing spondylitis. Sequencing input: blood, either unsorted or a sorted T cell fraction (not recorded which). Written as DNA, the CDR3 is TGTGCCAGCAGCCAACATAGGGGTTACGAGCAGTACTTC. Its translation: CASSQHRGYEQYF.